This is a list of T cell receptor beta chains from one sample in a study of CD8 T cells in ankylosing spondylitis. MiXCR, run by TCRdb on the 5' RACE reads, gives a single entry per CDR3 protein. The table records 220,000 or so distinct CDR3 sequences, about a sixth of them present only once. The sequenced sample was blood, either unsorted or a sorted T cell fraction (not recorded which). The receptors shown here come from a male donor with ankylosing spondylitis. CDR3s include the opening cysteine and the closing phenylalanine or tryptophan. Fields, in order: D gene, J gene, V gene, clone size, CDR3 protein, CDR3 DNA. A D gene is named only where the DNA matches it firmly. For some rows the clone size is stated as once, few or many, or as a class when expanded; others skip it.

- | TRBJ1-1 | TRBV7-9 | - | CASSTTAERGTEAFF | TGTGCCAGCAGCACGACGGCTGAGAGAGGCACTGAAGCTTTCTTT
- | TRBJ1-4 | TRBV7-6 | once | CASSLAPQGGGVDEKLFF | TGTGCCAGCAGCTTAGCCCCCCAAGGCGGGGGCGTGGATGAAAAACTGTTTTTT
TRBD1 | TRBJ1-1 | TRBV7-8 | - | CASSLAYDRVVNTEAFF | TGTGCCAGCAGCTTAGCTTATGACAGGGTAGTGAACACTGAAGCTTTCTTT
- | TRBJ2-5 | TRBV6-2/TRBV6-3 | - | CASSPHWDQETQYF | TGTGCCAGCAGTCCTCACTGGGACCAAGAGACCCAGTACTTC
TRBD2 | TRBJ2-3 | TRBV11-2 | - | CASSFISSAGDLTDTQYF | TGTGCCAGCAGCTTCATCTCCTCAGCGGGAGACCTCACAGATACGCAGTATTTT
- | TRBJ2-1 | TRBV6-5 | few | CASSFAEGHQYNEQFF | TGTGCCAGCAGTTTCGCCGAGGGACATCAGTACAATGAGCAGTTCTTC
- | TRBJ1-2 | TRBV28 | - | CASTTGRNYGYTF | TGTGCCAGCACGACAGGACGTAACTATGGCTACACCTTC
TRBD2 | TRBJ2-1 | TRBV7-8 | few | CASSSPGGQFF | TGTGCCAGCAGCTCTCCGGGGGGGCAGTTCTTC
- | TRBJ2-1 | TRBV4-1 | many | CASTTLHSSYNEQFF | TGCGCCAGCACCACCCTCCATTCCTCGTACAATGAGCAGTTCTTC
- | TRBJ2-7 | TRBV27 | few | CASSYGRRYEQYF | TGTGCCAGCAGTTACGGGCGCAGGTACGAGCAGTACTTC
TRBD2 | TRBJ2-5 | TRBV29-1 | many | CSVVRRGDQETQYF | TGCAGCGTTGTCCGGCGGGGGGACCAAGAGACCCAGTACTTC
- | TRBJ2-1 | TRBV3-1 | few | CASSQDGLEPYNEQFF | TGTGCCAGCAGCCAAGATGGGCTAGAACCTTACAATGAGCAGTTCTTC
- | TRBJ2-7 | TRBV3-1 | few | CASSQGTGDEQYF | TGTGCCAGCAGCCAAGGCACGGGGGACGAGCAGTACTTC
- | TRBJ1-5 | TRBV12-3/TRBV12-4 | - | CASSPSRVVQPQHF | TGTGCCAGCTCCCCCTCAAGGGTTGTTCAGCCCCAGCATTTT
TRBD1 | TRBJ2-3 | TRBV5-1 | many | CASGPGQGQDTQYF | TGCGCCAGTGGCCCTGGACAGGGTCAAGATACGCAGTATTTT
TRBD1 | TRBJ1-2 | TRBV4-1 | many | CASSQEGTGVYGYTF | TGCGCCAGCAGCCAAGAAGGGACAGGGGTCTATGGCTACACCTTC
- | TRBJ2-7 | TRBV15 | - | CATSRGRVGYEQYF | TGTGCCACCAGCAGGGGAAGGGTGGGCTACGAGCAGTACTTC
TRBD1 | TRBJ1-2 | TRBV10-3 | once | CAIGVPGGGYTF | TGTGCCATCGGGGTGCCAGGGGGAGGCTACACCTTC
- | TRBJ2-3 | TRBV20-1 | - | CSARPPDLRGQYF | TGCAGTGCTAGGCCCCCCGACCTAAGAGGGCAGTATTTT
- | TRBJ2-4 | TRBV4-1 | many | CASSQLPEGDIQYF | TGCGCCAGCAGCCAACTCCCCGAGGGGGACATTCAGTACTTC
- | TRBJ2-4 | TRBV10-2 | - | CASSESRELAKNIQYF | TGCGCCAGCAGTGAGTCCAGGGAACTAGCCAAAAACATTCAGTACTTC
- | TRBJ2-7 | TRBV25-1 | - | CASSDSGGTTSYEQYF | TGTGCCAGCAGTGATTCCGGTGGGACAACCTCCTACGAGCAGTACTTC
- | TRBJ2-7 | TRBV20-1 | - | CSAREGASYEQYF | TGCAGTGCTAGAGAGGGGGCCTCCTACGAGCAGTACTTC
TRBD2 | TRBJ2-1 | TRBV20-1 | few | CSASRRREVDNEQFF | TGCAGTGCTAGTCGTCGGCGGGAGGTAGACAATGAGCAGTTCTTC
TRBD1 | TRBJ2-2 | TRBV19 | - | CASTAHRGRWEELFF | TGTGCCAGTACCGCTCACAGGGGGCGTTGGGAGGAGCTGTTTTTT
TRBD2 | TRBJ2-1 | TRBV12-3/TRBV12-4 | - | CASSLGLAGESEQFF | TGTGCCAGCAGTTTAGGTCTAGCGGGAGAGAGTGAGCAGTTCTTC
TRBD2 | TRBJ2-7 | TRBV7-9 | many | CASSLSGGEQYF | TGTGCCAGCAGCCTTAGCGGGGGCGAGCAGTACTTC
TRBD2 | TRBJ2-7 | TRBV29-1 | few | CSGRGGGESSYEQYF | TGCAGCGGCCGGGGGGGAGGGGAGAGCTCCTACGAGCAGTACTTC
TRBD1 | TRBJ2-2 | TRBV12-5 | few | CASGLVLGQANTGELFF | TGTGCTAGTGGTTTGGTACTTGGACAGGCGAACACCGGGGAGCTGTTTTTT
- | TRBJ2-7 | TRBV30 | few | CAWSPSPTEFSYEQYF | TGTGCCTGGAGCCCCTCACCGACAGAGTTCTCCTACGAGCAGTACTTC
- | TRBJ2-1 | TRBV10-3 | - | CAISDPVSSSYNEQFF | TGTGCCATCAGTGACCCCGTTTCGAGCTCCTACAATGAGCAGTTCTTC
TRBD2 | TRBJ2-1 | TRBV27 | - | CASSFHQREGPYNEQFF | TGTGCCAGCAGTTTCCACCAGCGGGAGGGCCCCTACAATGAGCAGTTCTTC
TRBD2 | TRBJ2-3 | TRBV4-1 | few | CASSQDPGGLAGDTQYF | TGCGCCAGCAGCCAAGATCCCGGGGGACTAGCGGGGGATACGCAGTATTTT
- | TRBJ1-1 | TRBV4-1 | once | CASSQTHGATEAFF | TGCGCCAGCAGCCAAACCCATGGGGCGACTGAAGCTTTCTTT
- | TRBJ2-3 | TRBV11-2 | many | CASSSWFGASTDTQYF | TGTGCCAGCAGCTCCTGGTTTGGGGCTAGCACAGATACGCAGTATTTT
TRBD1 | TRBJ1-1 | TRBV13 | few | CASSFTGEGVWNTEAFF | TGTGCCAGCAGTTTTACAGGGGAAGGGGTTTGGAACACTGAAGCTTTCTTT
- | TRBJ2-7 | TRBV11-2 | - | CASSFEFYEQYF | TGTGCCAGCAGCTTTGAGTTCTACGAGCAGTACTTC
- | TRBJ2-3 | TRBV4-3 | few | CASSHFRGTDTQYF | TGCGCCAGCAGCCATTTCAGGGGCACAGATACGCAGTATTTT
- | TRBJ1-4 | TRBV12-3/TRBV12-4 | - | CASSYGMTAQNEKLFF | TGTGCCAGCAGTTACGGGATGACAGCCCAAAATGAAAAACTGTTTTTT
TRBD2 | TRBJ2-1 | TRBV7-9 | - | CATTYSGSSYNEQFF | TGTGCCACAACCTATAGCGGGAGTTCCTACAATGAGCAGTTCTTC
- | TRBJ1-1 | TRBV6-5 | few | CASSYSSDSEAFF | TGTGCCAGCAGTTACAGTTCGGACAGTGAAGCTTTCTTT
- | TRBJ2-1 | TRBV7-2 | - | CASNGGRDSYNEQFF | TGTGCCAGCAACGGGGGACGCGACTCCTACAATGAGCAGTTCTTC
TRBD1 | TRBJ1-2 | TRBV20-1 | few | CSARDLQGAHYGYTF | TGCAGTGCTAGAGACCTACAGGGGGCTCACTATGGCTACACCTTC
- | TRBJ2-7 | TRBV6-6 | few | CASRLGEEQYF | TGTGCCAGCCGTTTGGGGGAAGAGCAGTACTTC
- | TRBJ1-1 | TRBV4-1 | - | CASSQGGGAEAFF | TGCGCCAGCAGCCAAGGGGGGGGCGCTGAAGCTTTCTTT